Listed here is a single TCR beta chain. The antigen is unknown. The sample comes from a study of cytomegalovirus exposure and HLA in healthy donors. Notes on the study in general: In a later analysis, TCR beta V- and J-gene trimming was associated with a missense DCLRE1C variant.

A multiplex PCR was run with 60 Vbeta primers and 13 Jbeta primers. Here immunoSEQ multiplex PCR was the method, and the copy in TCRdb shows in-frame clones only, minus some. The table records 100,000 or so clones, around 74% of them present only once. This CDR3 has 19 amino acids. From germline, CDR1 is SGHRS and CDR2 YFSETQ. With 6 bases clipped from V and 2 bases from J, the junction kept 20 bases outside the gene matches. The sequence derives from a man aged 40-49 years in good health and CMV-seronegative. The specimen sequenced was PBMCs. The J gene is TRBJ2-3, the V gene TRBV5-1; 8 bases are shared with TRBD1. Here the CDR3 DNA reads TGCGCCAGCAACCAACCCCGACAGGGGCTATCTGATTTCACAGATACGCAGTATTTT. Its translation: CASNQPRQGLSDFTDTQYF.